This T cell receptor beta chain was captured by sequencing in a study of blood T cell repertoires in COVID-19. Study summary: The United States, Italy and Spain provided the acute and convalescent COVID-19 samples.

Profiling relied on immunoSEQ multiplex PCR, and the TCRdb table lists in-frame clones only, not all of them. Of just under 50,000 clones listed, 79% are singletons. Germline CDR1 and CDR2: SNHLY and FYNNEI. V gave up 8 bases and J gave up 3 bases, with 20 bases separating them. This CDR3 is 15 amino acids long. The source is a man aged 65-85 years with acute or convalescent COVID-19. V is TRBV2 and J is TRBJ2-7, with D hard to call. Sequencing was performed on peripheral blood. The CDR3 is CASSLRYTEGYEQYF. As DNA, the CDR3 is TGTGCCAGCTCTTTGCGGTATACGGAAGGCTACGAGCAGTACTTC. Supplemented by reference TRBV2 and TRBJ2-7, the full variable domain reads EPEVTQTPSHQVTQMGQEVILRCVPISNHLYFYWYRQILGQKVEFLVSFYNNEISEKSEIFDDQFSVERPDGSNFTLKIRSTKLEDSAMYFCASSLRYTEGYEQYFGPGTRLTVT.